Shown below are 14 T cell receptor beta chains from a single sample sequenced in a study of cytomegalovirus exposure and HLA in healthy donors. The primer mix had 60 Vbeta and 13 Jbeta primers. Clones were sequenced by immunoSEQ multiplex PCR, and TCRdb holds only the in-frame ones, with some missing. The table has roughly 100,000 clones, 70% to 80% seen once. The sequencing input was PBMCs. The receptors derive from a male donor in good health and CMV-seropositive.

J is TRBJ2-5 and V is TRBV11-3; D is unclear. Trimming shortened V by 2 bases and J by 5 bases, and 9 bases separated the two germline ends. CDR3 length: 13 residues. Germline V lookup: CDR1 SGHNT, CDR2 YENEEA. The CDR3 sequence: CASSLRSAETQYF. As DNA, the CDR3 is TGTGCCAGCAGCTTAAGGTCAGCGGAGACCCAGTACTTC.

The genes are TRBV7-9 and TRBJ1-2; D ambiguous. CDR1 is SEHNR, CDR2 FQNEAQ, per germline (reference sequence). V lost 1 base to trimming and J lost 4 bases, with 7 bases between them. This CDR3 region has 13 residues. The CDR3 reads CASSLETGYGYTF. The CDR3 bases are TGTGCCAGCAGCTTAGAGACTGGCTATGGCTACACCTTC.

The chain combines TRBV6-1 with TRBJ2-7; a possible D gene is TRBD1 (6 bases). Germline assignment: CDR1 MNHNS and CDR2 SASEGT. Between the trimmed V and J ends, which lost 5 bases and 4 bases, there was a span of 12 bases. There are 13 residues in the CDR3. Here the CDR3 DNA reads TGTGCCAGCAGTCGACAGGCGTTATACGAGCAGTACTTC. Translating it yields CASSRQALYEQYF.

CDR3 sequence: CASSLGNGRAYNEQFF. As DNA, the CDR3 is TGTGCCAGCAGCTTAGGGAACGGGAGGGCCTACAATGAGCAGTTCTTC. The gene calls are TRBV11-2 and TRBJ2-1; 8 bases agree with TRBD2. J lost 2 bases, V lost 1 base, and 4 bases had no gene match. Looked up from germline, CDR1 is SGHAT and CDR2 is FQNNGV. This CDR3 contains 16 residues.

With regard to this clone: One junction end does not reproduce the germline sequence, and a read error may be involved. The CDR3 nucleotides are TGTGCCAGCAGTGGGGGCTGGGCCGGGGCCAACGGCCTGACTTTC. This sequence encodes CASSGGWAGANGLTF. The gene calls are TRBV28 and TRBJ2-6; D is possibly TRBD1 (6 bases). CDR1 is MDHEN and CDR2 is SYDVKM in the germline V gene. This CDR3 has 15 residues.

This rearrangement joins TRBV7-7 to TRBJ2-1; 7 nucleotides line up with TRBD2. The CDR3 spans 13 residues. Germline V gene sequence: CDR1 SSHAT, CDR2 FNYEAQ (reference sequence). The junction had 2 bases not matched to a gene; V was cut back by 1 base and J by 8 bases. The CDR3 loop reads CASSLGTSDEQFF. CDR3 nucleotides: TGTGCCAGCAGCTTAGGAACTAGCGATGAGCAGTTCTTC.

The rearrangement joins TRBV11-1 to TRBJ2-1; possibly TRBD2 for D (6 bases). V was trimmed by 7 bases and J by 7 bases, leaving 17 bases between them. The CDR3 is made up of 14 amino acids. The germline CDR1 and CDR2 sequences are SGHAT and FQDESV (reference sequence). The CDR3 loop reads CASTPRRDRNEQFF. DNA for the CDR3: TGTGCCAGCACCCCCCGGCGGGATCGAAATGAGCAGTTCTTC.

V usage is TRBV2 and J usage is TRBJ2-7; TRBD2 might be the D (6 bases). The germline V and J ends were trimmed by 6 bases and 3 bases, with 9 bases remaining between them. This CDR3 spans 12 amino acids. From germline, CDR1 is SNHLY and CDR2 FYNNEI. In DNA form, the CDR3 reads TGTGCCAGCAGCGGGACTGGCTACGAGCAGTACTTC. Translated, it gives CASSGTGYEQYF.

The chain employs TRBV5-1 and TRBJ2-1, with D possibly TRBD2 on 6 matching bases. Germline V gene data show CDR1 as SGHRS and CDR2 as YFSETQ. The V end was cut by 1 base, the J end by 12 bases, with 8 bases between. The CDR3 is made up of 11 amino acids. As DNA, the CDR3 is TGCGCCAGCAGCTTGCAGGAGGGGCAGTTCTTC. It is translated as CASSLQEGQFF.

This clone came up a few times. V and J are TRBV25-1 and TRBJ2-7; D may be TRBD2 (6 bases). Germline V gene data show CDR1 as MGHDK and CDR2 as SYGVNS. This CDR3 spans 14 amino acids. V was cut by 6 bases and J by 2 bases, with 14 bases left in between. Here the CDR3 DNA reads TGTGCCAGCAGGGGTCAAGCGGGTACCTACGAGCAGTACTTC. It yields the protein CASRGQAGTYEQYF.

The V gene is TRBV19, the J gene TRBJ2-1; 7 positions agree with TRBD2. Germline lookup yields CDR1 LNHDA and CDR2 SQIVND (reference sequence). The trim removed 1 base at V and 8 bases at J, leaving 14 bases unmatched. The CDR3 has 17 amino acids. CDR3 loop: CASSIGLAGQGVDEQFF. The CDR3 nucleotides read TGTGCCAGTAGTATAGGTTTAGCGGGTCAGGGTGTCGATGAGCAGTTCTTC.

V is TRBV9 and J is TRBJ2-1, with 7 bases that match TRBD2. The CDR3 extends over 17 amino acids. Germline V CDR1 and CDR2: SGDLS, YYNGEE. Trimming removed 7 bases from V and 4 bases from J; junction bases left unmatched: 17. The CDR3 reads CASSGLWGGSLYNEQFF. CDR3 bases: TGTGCCAGCTCCGGTCTCTGGGGCGGGAGCTTATACAATGAGCAGTTCTTC.

The CDR3 reads CASSTRDYYGYTF. The CDR3 DNA follows: TGTGCCAGCAGCACGAGGGATTACTATGGCTACACCTTC. This chain connects TRBV9 to TRBJ1-2; D is uncertain. In germline, CDR1 is SGDLS, CDR2 YYNGEE. CDR3 length: 13 residues. V lost 4 bases and J lost 3, with 10 bases in between.

The genes are TRBV7-6 and TRBJ2-7; tentatively, D is TRBD2 (6 bases). CDR3 length: 17 amino acids. Germline CDR1 SGHVS, CDR2 FNYEAQ. Trimming took 5 bases from V and 3 from J, leaving 23 bases between them. CDR3 in amino acids: CASSHAGGAPPNYEQYF. CDR3 DNA sequence: TGTGCCAGCAGCCACGCAGGCGGGGCCCCCCCCAACTACGAGCAGTACTTC. The whole variable domain, filled in from reference TRBV7-6 and TRBJ2-7, reads GAGVSQSPRYKVTKRGQDVALRCDPISGHVSLYWYRQALGQGPEFLTYFNYEAQQDKSGLPNDRFSAERPEGSISTLTIQRTEQRDSAMYRCASSHAGGAPPNYEQYFGPGTRLTVT.